These 27 T cell receptor beta chains were sequenced from one sample in a study of blood T cell repertoires in COVID-19. This table comes from immunoSEQ multiplex PCR, and its TCRdb copy is limited to in-frame clones, with some not included. The data contain 250,000 or so clones, approximately 90% of them singletons. Input material: PBMCs or T cells enriched from blood (not recorded which). Source of these receptors: a man aged 35 to 55 who had recovered from COVID-19.

The DNA of the CDR3 is TGTGCCAGCAGCTTAACGACAGGGGGGGTCACAGATACGCAGTATTTT. It codes for CASSLTTGGVTDTQYF. This chain uses TRBV7-3 with TRBJ2-3, with TRBD1 matching 9 bases. CDR3 size: 16 residues. The germline V gene has CDR1 SGHTA and CDR2 FQGTGA. Trimming cost V 0 bases and J 2 bases; bases outside gene matches: 3.

This clone appeared once. V is TRBV10-3 and J is TRBJ2-5, with 12 nucleotides matching TRBD2. This CDR3 region has 17 residues. Trimming at V came to 0 bases and at J to 2 bases, leaving 4 bases not matched to a gene. Germline V gene lookup returns CDR1 ENHRY and CDR2 SYGVKD. CDR3 bases: TGTGCCATCAGTGAGTCGTCTACTAGCGGGGGGCAAGAGACCCAGTACTTC. It encodes CAISESSTSGGQETQYF.

The V gene is TRBV4-1, the J gene TRBJ1-2; 8 positions match TRBD1. The germline CDR1 and CDR2 sequences are MGHRA and YSYEKL. The CDR3 is made up of 15 amino acids. With V trimmed by 0 bases and J by 11 bases, 11 bases remained unmatched. The CDR3 spells CASSQEEAMGQAYTF. The CDR3 coding sequence is TGCGCCAGCAGCCAAGAGGAAGCCATGGGACAGGCGTACACCTTC.

This rearrangement joins TRBV30 to TRBJ2-7; D is possibly TRBD2 (7 bases). V was shortened by 5 bases and J by 3 bases, with 20 bases between the two germline ends. The CDR3 loop spans 15 amino acids. Germline V gene data show CDR1 as GTSNPN and CDR2 as SVGIG (reference sequence). This CDR3 reads CAWWVSGGLSYEQYF. The CDR3 DNA reads TGTGCCTGGTGGGTATCCGGGGGGCTCAGCTACGAGCAGTACTTC.

The rearrangement joins TRBV11-2 to TRBJ2-7; TRBD2 matches 12 bases. The CDR3 is made up of 16 amino acids. V shed 5 bases and J 5 bases; nucleotides not matched to a gene: 10. Germline loops: CDR1 SGHAT, CDR2 FQNNGV. The CDR3: CASSRNLAGGSNEQYF. The DNA for the CDR3 is TGTGCCAGCAGCCGTAACCTAGCGGGAGGGTCCAACGAGCAGTACTTC.

This chain links TRBV5-6 with TRBJ2-7, with D possibly TRBD1 on 6 matching bases. The V gene lost 0 bases and the J gene lost 2 bases, with 15 bases spanning the gap. This CDR3 spans 16 amino acids. CDR1 and CDR2 from the germline V gene are SGHDT and YYEEEE. The CDR3 is CASSLGGQGQPYEQYF. CDR3 in DNA: TGTGCCAGCAGCTTGGGTGGGCAGGGACAACCCTACGAGCAGTACTTC.

V is TRBV6-5 and J is TRBJ1-2; a possible D gene is TRBD1 (6 bases). Germline V gene lookup returns CDR1 MNHEY and CDR2 SVGAGI. This CDR3 has 14 amino acids. V lost 4 bases and J lost 4, with 13 bases in between. The CDR3 DNA sequence: TGTGCCAGCAGTTGGGGCAGGGACACCTATGGCTACACCTTC. Encoded protein: CASSWGRDTYGYTF.

This rearrangement joins TRBV9 to TRBJ2-3; D is perhaps TRBD1 (6 bases). Germline CDR1 SGDLS, CDR2 YYNGEE. Trimming removed 4 bases at V and 0 bases at J, with 9 bases between. The CDR3 is made up of 14 amino acids. The CDR3 sequence: CASSRQGSTDTQYF. CDR3 coding DNA: TGTGCCAGCAGCCGGCAGGGGAGCACAGATACGCAGTATTTT. Drawing the rest from reference TRBV9 and TRBJ2-3, the complete variable domain is DSGVTQTPKHLITATGQRVTLRCSPRSGDLSVYWYQQSLDQGLQFLIQYYNGEERAKGNILERFSAQQFPDLHSELNLSSLELGDSALYFCASSRQGSTDTQYFGPGTRLTVL.

CDR3 residues: CASSPPTGGPGTGELFF. CDR3 DNA sequence: TGTGCCAGCTCACCACCGACAGGGGGCCCGGGCACCGGGGAGCTGTTTTTT. V usage is TRBV18 and J usage is TRBJ2-2, with 10 positions matching TRBD1. Germline V gives CDR1 KGHSH, CDR2 LQKENI. With 0 bases clipped from V and 4 bases from J, the junction kept 5 bases outside the gene matches. The CDR3 loop spans 17 amino acids.

This clone was detected once. The CDR3 coding sequence is TGTGCCAGCAGCGTAGACTGGGGAGGGATGACTGAAGCTTTCTTT. This translates into CASSVDWGGMTEAFF. V usage is TRBV9 and J usage is TRBJ1-1; D uncertain. Germline V gives CDR1 SGDLS, CDR2 YYNGEE. The CDR3 sequence is 15 residues long. V dropped 0 bases and J dropped 5 bases, with 14 bases sitting between them. The full variable domain, its missing parts supplied by reference TRBV9 and TRBJ1-1, is DSGVTQTPKHLITATGQRVTLRCSPRSGDLSVYWYQQSLDQGLQFLIQYYNGEERAKGNILERFSAQQFPDLHSELNLSSLELGDSALYFCASSVDWGGMTEAFFGQGTRLTVV.

This chain joins TRBV19 and TRBJ1-5; possibly TRBD1 for D (5 bases). This CDR3 has 14 amino acids. Per germline, CDR1 LNHDA and CDR2 SQIVND (reference sequence). V lost 2 bases and J 2 bases, leaving 7 bases between the germline ends. For the CDR3, the DNA is TGTGCCAGTAGTATATCACAGGGCAATCAGCCCCAGCATTTT. Residues: CASSISQGNQPQHF.

The chain carries TRBV29-1 and TRBJ2-1; D perhaps matches TRBD2 (5 bases). V lost 3 bases and J 9 bases, leaving 21 bases between the germline ends. CDR1 and CDR2 from the germline V gene are SQVTM and ANQGSEA. The CDR3 has 15 residues. CDR3 bases: TGCAGCGTTGATGTGGGCGGCTTAGCGAACGGTGAGCAGTTCTTC. It translates to CSVDVGGLANGEQFF.

The chain joins TRBV7-9 to TRBJ2-7; 7 positions agree with TRBD1. The germline V gene encodes CDR1 SEHNR and CDR2 FQNEAQ (reference sequence). The CDR3 extends over 13 amino acids. V lost 7 bases, J lost 3 bases, and 6 bases stayed unmatched. CDR3 loop: CASIHRGGYEQYF. CDR3 coding DNA: TGTGCCAGCATTCACAGGGGTGGCTACGAGCAGTACTTC.

The chain combines TRBV6-5 with TRBJ2-5; no firm D call. The germline gives CDR1 MNHEY, CDR2 SVGAGI. The CDR3 length is 13 residues. V shed 3 bases and J shed 5 bases, with 10 bases lying between them. CDR3 coding DNA: TGTGCCAGCAGTTATTCGCCTCGGGAGACCCAGTACTTC. Its protein product is CASSYSPRETQYF.

This clone has a single count. The V gene is TRBV3-1 (or the pseudogene TRBV3-2), the J gene TRBJ1-1, with TRBD1 identical over 8 bases. CDR1 LGHDT and CDR2 YNNKEL come from the germline V gene (reference sequence). The CDR3 is 15 residues long. Losses at the gene ends were 4 bases for V and 1 base for J; bases not matched to a gene: 5. CDR3 sequence reads: CASSLRGPKNTEAFF. The CDR3 nucleotides are TGTGCCAGCAGCCTCAGGGGGCCTAAGAACACTGAAGCTTTCTTT.

The rearrangement links TRBV3-1 (or the pseudogene TRBV3-2) to TRBJ2-1, with TRBD1 matching 9 bases. The CDR3 has 16 amino acids. Germline V gene lookup returns CDR1 LGHDT and CDR2 YNNKEL (reference sequence). The J segment lost 9 bases and the V segment lost 5 bases, leaving 14 bases of the junction unmatched. CDR3 nucleotide sequence: TGTGCCAGCAGCAGACGGACAGGGGCCACAGCGTTTGAGCAGTTCTTC. It codes for CASSRRTGATAFEQFF.

The chain combines TRBV24-1 with TRBJ2-2; D gene uncertain. The CDR3 consists of 17 residues. The germline V and J ends were trimmed by 0 bases and 0 bases, with 10 bases remaining between them. Germline-derived CDR1 and CDR2 are KGHDR and SFDVKD. CDR3 residues: CATSDLQDGSNTGELFF. The CDR3 DNA sequence: TGTGCCACCAGTGATTTGCAAGACGGGTCGAACACCGGGGAGCTGTTTTTT.

The chain links TRBV5-4 to TRBJ2-5; TRBD1 matches at 8 bases. The germline gives CDR1 SGHNT, CDR2 YYREEE (reference sequence). With V trimmed by 4 bases and J by 2 bases, 7 bases remained unmatched. The CDR3 contains 15 residues. The CDR3 nucleotides are TGTGCCAGCAGCCGGACAGGGAGAGGGCAAGAGACCCAGTACTTC. It yields the protein CASSRTGRGQETQYF.

This clone was counted a single time. The rearrangement links TRBV7-3 to TRBJ2-5; TRBD2 matches 12 bases. The J segment lost 1 base and the V segment lost 5 bases, leaving 5 bases of the junction unmatched. The length of the CDR3 is 16 residues. Germline assignment: CDR1 SGHTA and CDR2 FQGTGA. The CDR3: CASSPGLAGLQETQYF. The CDR3 nucleotides read TGTGCCAGCAGCCCCGGACTAGCGGGGCTCCAAGAGACCCAGTACTTC.

V and J are TRBV6-6 and TRBJ1-2; a weak D match, TRBD1 (6 bases). The germline V gene encodes CDR1 MNHNY and CDR2 SVGAGI (reference sequence). The CDR3 is made up of 15 amino acids. Trimming pared 2 bases from V and 4 bases from J, leaving 14 bases between. Here the CDR3 reads CASSYGQARGYGYTF. Written as DNA, the CDR3 is TGTGCCAGCAGTTACGGGCAGGCCAGGGGCTATGGCTACACCTTC.

This clone was counted once. The chain is built from TRBV27 and TRBJ2-2; D remains unclear. The CDR3 is 22 amino acids. Between the trimmed V and J ends, which lost 0 bases and 1 base, there was a span of 27 bases. The germline CDR1 and CDR2 sequences are MNHEY and SMNVEV (reference sequence). Written as DNA, the CDR3 is TGTGCCAGCAGTTTATCGGTGCATACGCTGGCGACGGGTCGAATGAACACCGGGGAGCTGTTTTTT. Residues: CASSLSVHTLATGRMNTGELFF.

The chain joins TRBV4-3 to TRBJ2-1, with TRBD1 identical over 7 bases. Germline trimming cut 1 base from V and 1 base from J; bases unmatched to any gene: 4. The germline CDR1 and CDR2 sequences are LGHNA and YSLEER. The CDR3 is 16 residues long. The CDR3 reads CASSQAYRGSYNEQFF. Here the CDR3 DNA reads TGCGCCAGCAGCCAAGCGTACAGGGGTTCCTACAATGAGCAGTTCTTC.

This chain joins TRBV7-8 and TRBJ1-1, with D uncertain. Germline V CDR1 and CDR2: SGHVS, FQNEAQ. The germline V and J ends were trimmed by 5 bases and 3 bases, with 13 bases remaining between them. This CDR3 has 14 amino acids. This chain's CDR3 is CASSLGPGYTEAFF. CDR3 DNA sequence: TGTGCCAGCAGCCTAGGGCCGGGTTACACTGAAGCTTTCTTT. The variable domain in full, completed from reference TRBV7-8 and TRBJ1-1, reads GAGVSQSPRYKVAKRGQDVALRCDPISGHVSLFWYQQALGQGPEFLTYFQNEAQLDKSGLPSDRFFAERPEGSVSTLKIQRTQQEDSAVYLCASSLGPGYTEAFFGQGTRLTVV.

V and J are TRBV19 and TRBJ2-3; 8 bases align to TRBD2. Germline CDR1 reads LNHDA; CDR2 reads SQIVND (reference sequence). V shed 9 bases, J shed 1 base, and the junction held 6 bases outside the gene matches. The CDR3 runs 14 residues. This chain's CDR3 is CASKTSVGTDTQYF. The CDR3 DNA follows: TGTGCCAGCAAGACTAGCGTGGGCACAGATACGCAGTATTTT.

This rearrangement joins TRBV7-3 to TRBJ2-3; D may be TRBD1 (5 bases). Germline CDR1 and CDR2: SGHTA and FQGTGA. The V and J ends lost 5 bases and 0 bases respectively, with 15 bases between them. The CDR3 loop spans 16 amino acids. The CDR3 DNA reads TGTGCCAGCAGCCCACAATCAGGGTTTAGCACAGATACGCAGTATTTT. Its translation is CASSPQSGFSTDTQYF.

The chain links TRBV18 to TRBJ1-1; the D gene is possibly TRBD1 (5 bases). Trimming left V 1 base short and J 10 bases short, with 10 bases between. The germline CDR1 and CDR2 sequences are KGHSH and LQKENI. This CDR3 has 12 amino acids. CDR3 sequence (DNA): TGTGCCAGCTCACCACAGGGGCACTTAGCTTTCTTT. The encoded protein is CASSPQGHLAFF.

The chain recombines TRBV4-2 with TRBJ2-5; 9 nucleotides match TRBD2. V lost 1 base and J lost 2; bases outside the gene matches: 2. Germline V gives CDR1 LGHNA, CDR2 YNFKEQ. The CDR3 has 15 amino acids. CDR3 protein: CASSQVSGSQETQYF. The DNA for the CDR3 is TGTGCCAGCAGCCAAGTTAGCGGGAGTCAAGAGACCCAGTACTTC.